The next 4 T cell receptor beta chains were all read from a single sample in a study of blood T cells in healthy people across ages. Primed by a sample-barcoded 5' primer and a J-beta primer mix, a second PCR proceeded for 7 to 11 cycles. Via MiXCR, TCRdb re-called the 5' RACE reads, giving one row per CDR3 protein. The data show hundreds of thousands of distinct CDR3 sequences, roughly 50% seen once. The sample taken for sequencing was blood. The receptor source for this set is a man aged 60-69 years in good health.

The chain couples TRBV5-1 to TRBJ2-3, with a possible D match to TRBD1 (6 bases). Germline CDR1 reads SGHRS; CDR2 reads YFSETQ. This CDR3 is 13 amino acids long. V was trimmed by 4 bases and J by 4 bases, leaving 10 bases between them. CDR3 in amino acids: CASSNQGSDTQYF. CDR3 bases: TGCGCCAGCAGCAATCAGGGGTCAGATACGCAGTATTTT.

This chain connects TRBV7-6 to TRBJ2-3; 14 bases map to TRBD2. Germline-derived CDR1 and CDR2 are SGHVS and FNYEAQ. This CDR3 has 22 residues. After removal of 5 bases from V and 2 bases from J, the junction contained 21 bases not matched to a gene. The CDR3 region has the DNA TGTGCCAGCAGCACCCCCTTGACTAGCGGGGGGGATACAAGGAGGGCCACAGATACGCAGTATTTT. Its translation is CASSTPLTSGGDTRRATDTQYF.

The chain links TRBV29-1 to TRBJ2-3; possibly TRBD1 for D (5 bases). V dropped 7 bases and J dropped 6 bases, with 8 bases sitting between them. Germline CDR1 is SQVTM and CDR2 is ANQGSEA. CDR3 size: 10 residues. CDR3 in DNA: TGCAGCGCCAGGGTCGATACGCAGTATTTT. It specifies CSARVDTQYF.

This clonotype was seen a handful of times. The chain joins TRBV3-1 to TRBJ1-2, with TRBD1 as a possible D gene (5 bases). The CDR3 loop spans 11 amino acids. The germline CDR1 and CDR2 sequences are LGHDT and YNNKEL (reference sequence). V lost 4 bases and J 8 bases, leaving 8 bases between the germline ends. The CDR3 nucleotides are TGTGCCAGCAGCCTGGAGGGGGGCTACACCTTC. Translated, it gives CASSLEGGYTF. Full variable domain (outside the CDR3, taken from reference TRBV3-1 and TRBJ1-2): DTAVSQTPKYLVTQMGNDKSIKCEQNLGHDTMYWYKQDSKKFLKIMFSYNNKELIINETVPNRFSPKSPDKAHLNLHINSLELGDSAVYFCASSLEGGYTFGSGTRLTVV.